Sequencing of this TCR beta chain was carried out in a study of blood T cell repertoires in COVID-19. Study in general: Sources were T cells, B-cell-depleted T cells, or PBMCs; the material itself was cDNA or gDNA.

Data came from immunoSEQ multiplex PCR; TCRdb stores just in-frame clones and leaves some out. The sample has 50,000 to 55,000 clones; around 85% are singletons. The CDR3 totals 15 residues. Germline V gene data show CDR1 as LNHNV and CDR2 as YYDKDF (reference sequence). Trimming took off 1 base at V and 1 base at J, with 8 bases between the two ends. This chain uses TRBV15 with TRBJ2-1; possible D gene TRBD1, 6 bases. The sequencing input was peripheral blood. The receptor was derived from a man between 60 and 70 years old with acute or convalescent COVID-19. The CDR3 DNA reads as TGTGCCACCAGCAGAGCCACAGGGTCCTACAATGAGCAGTTCTTC. This codes for CATSRATGSYNEQFF.